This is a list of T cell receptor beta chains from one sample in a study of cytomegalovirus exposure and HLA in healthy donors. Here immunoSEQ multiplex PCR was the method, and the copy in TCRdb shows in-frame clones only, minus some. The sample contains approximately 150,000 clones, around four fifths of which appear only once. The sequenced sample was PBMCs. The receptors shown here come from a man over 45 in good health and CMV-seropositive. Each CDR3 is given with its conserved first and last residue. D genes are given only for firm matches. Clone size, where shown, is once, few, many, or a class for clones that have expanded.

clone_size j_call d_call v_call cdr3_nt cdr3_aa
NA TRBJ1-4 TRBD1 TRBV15 TGTGCCACCAGCAGTAGGGGACAGGGACGTCGTGAAAAACTGTTTTTT CATSSRGQGRREKLFF
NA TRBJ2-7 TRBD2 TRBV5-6 TGTGCCAGCAGCCTTGGGGGACTAGCGCTTTCCTACGAGCAGTACTTC CASSLGGLALSYEQYF
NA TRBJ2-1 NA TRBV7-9 TGTGCCAGCAGCTTGTCCCAATCCTACAATGAGCAGTTCTTC CASSLSQSYNEQFF
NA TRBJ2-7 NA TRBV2 TGTGCCAGCATGGCCGGGTATGACGAGCAGTACTTC CASMAGYDEQYF
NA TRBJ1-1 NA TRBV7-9 TGTGCCAGCAGCTTAGAGGGGGAGACTGAAGCTTTCTTT CASSLEGETEAFF
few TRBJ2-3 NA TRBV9 TGTGCCAGCAGCGTAGTCTTTGGCACAGATACGCAGTATTTT CASSVVFGTDTQYF
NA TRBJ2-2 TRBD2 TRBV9 TGTGCCAGCAGCTCCCCGAGGACTAGCGGGGACACCGGGGAGCTGTTTTTT CASSSPRTSGDTGELFF
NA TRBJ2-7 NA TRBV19 TGTGCCAGTAGTATAGATCTGGAGACTCAGACCCCCTACGAGCAGTACTTC CASSIDLETQTPYEQYF
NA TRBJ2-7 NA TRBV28 TGTGCCAGCAGTTTTGTTACCGCAGGGACAACCTACGAGCAGTACTTC CASSFVTAGTTYEQYF
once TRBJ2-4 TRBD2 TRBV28 TGTGCCAGCAGCGCCTTACTAGCGGGAGGGCCCGGGGCCAAAAACATTCAGTACTTC CASSALLAGGPGAKNIQYF
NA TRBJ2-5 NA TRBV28 TGTGCCAGCAGTCACATGATCCAAAGAAACCAAGAGACCCAGTACTTC CASSHMIQRNQETQYF
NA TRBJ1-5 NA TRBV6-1 TGTGCCAGCAGTGCAGGAGGGCTGGGCAATCAGCCCCAGCATTTT CASSAGGLGNQPQHF
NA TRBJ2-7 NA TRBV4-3 TGCGCCAGCAGCGTCGGAGGTACCTACGAGCAGTACTTC CASSVGGTYEQYF
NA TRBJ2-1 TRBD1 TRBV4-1 TGCGCCAGCAGCCACCCCGGGACAGGAGTTTCCTACAATGAGCAGTTCTTC CASSHPGTGVSYNEQFF
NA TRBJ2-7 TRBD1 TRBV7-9 TGTGCCAGCAGCATAGGGGACAGGGAGTATGGAGAGCAGTACTTC CASSIGDREYGEQYF
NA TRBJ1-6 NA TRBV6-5 TGTGCCAGCAGTTTCCTGAAAGGGGCTAAAAATTCACCCCTCCACTTT CASSFLKGAKNSPLHF
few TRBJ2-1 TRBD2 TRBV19 TGTGCCAGTAATCGCGGGAGAAACAATGAGCAGTTCTTC CASNRGRNNEQFF